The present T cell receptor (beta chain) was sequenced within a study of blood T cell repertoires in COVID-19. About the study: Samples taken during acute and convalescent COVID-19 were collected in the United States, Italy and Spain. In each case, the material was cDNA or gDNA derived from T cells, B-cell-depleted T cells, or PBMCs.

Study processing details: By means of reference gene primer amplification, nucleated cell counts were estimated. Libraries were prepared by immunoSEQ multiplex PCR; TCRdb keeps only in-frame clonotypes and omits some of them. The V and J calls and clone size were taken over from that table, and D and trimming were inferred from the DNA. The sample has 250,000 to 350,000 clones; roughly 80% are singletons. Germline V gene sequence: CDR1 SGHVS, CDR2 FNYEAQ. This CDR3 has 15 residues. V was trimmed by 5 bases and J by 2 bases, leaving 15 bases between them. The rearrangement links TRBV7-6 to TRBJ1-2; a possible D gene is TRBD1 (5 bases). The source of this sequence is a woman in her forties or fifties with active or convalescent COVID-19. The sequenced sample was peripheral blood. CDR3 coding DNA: TGTGCCAGCAGCGACGCGGGACTCTCAAACTATGGCTACACCTTC. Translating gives CASSDAGLSNYGYTF.